These T cell receptor beta chains were read from a single sample in a study of T cells in Graves' hyperthyroidism and ophthalmopathy. From the multiplex PCR reads, TCRdb called clonotypes with MiXCR, one entry per CDR3 protein. The repertoire holds under 750,000 distinct CDR3 sequences, with around 19% as singletons. The sample consisted of blood. The receptors come from a woman aged 45-65 years with Graves' hyperthyroidism that later progressed to Graves' ophthalmopathy. CDR3s include the opening cysteine and the closing phenylalanine or tryptophan. A D gene is named only where the DNA matches it firmly. Expanded clones are given a class, and other clones once, few, many or no size at all.

TRBJ2-5 | TRBV9 | . | . | CASSSSGGPTTQYF | TGTGCCTCTAGCTCCTCCGGGGGCCCCACCACCCAGTACTTC
TRBJ2-3 | TRBV6-8 | TRBD2 | . | CASSYSGTSGDTDTQYF | TGTGCCAGCAGTTACTCAGGGACTAGCGGGGACACAGATACGCAGTATTTT
TRBJ2-5 | TRBV28 | . | . | CASSTWGAGETQYF | TGTGCCAGCAGTACTTGGGGGGCCGGGGAGACCCAGTACTTC
TRBJ1-5 | TRBV7-9 | . | few | CASSSQAMSQHF | TGTGCCAGCAGCTCACAGGCTATGTCCCAGCATTTT
TRBJ1-3 | TRBV20-1 | TRBD1 | few | CSAYTGAGNTIYF | TGCAGTGCTTATACAGGGGCTGGAAACACCATATATTTT
TRBJ1-1 | TRBV29-1 | TRBD1 | few | CSVPGQGVYTEAFF | TGCAGCGTGCCGGGACAGGGGGTTTACACTGAAGCTTTCTTT
TRBJ1-5 | TRBV7-9 | . | many | CASSQGLISNQPQHF | TGTGCCAGCAGCCAGGGACTGATTAGCAATCAGCCCCAGCATTTT
TRBJ2-1 | TRBV29-1 | . | . | CSVVGLRPGREQFF | TGCAGCGTTGTAGGACTGCGCCCAGGTCGGGAGCAGTTCTTC
TRBJ2-3 | TRBV5-4 | TRBD2 | few | CASSSRVSGGTDTQYF | TGTGCCAGCAGCTCCCGGGTTAGCGGGGGAACAGATACGCAGTATTTT
TRBJ2-4 | TRBV3-1 | TRBD1 | few | CASSHLGQGDRSDIQYF | TGTGCCAGCAGCCATCTTGGACAGGGGGACCGGTCGGACATTCAGTACTTC
TRBJ2-7 | TRBV20-1 | TRBD1 | few | CSAGRTGVSYEQYF | TGCAGTGCTGGACGGACAGGGGTCTCCTACGAGCAGTACTTC
TRBJ2-5 | TRBV12-3/TRBV12-4 | . | . | CASNIGAQETQYF | TGTGCCAGCAATATAGGAGCACAAGAGACCCAGTACTTC
TRBJ1-1 | TRBV20-1 | . | . | CSARRKKAGETEAFF | TGCAGTGCTAGGCGAAAAAAGGCAGGGGAAACTGAAGCTTTCTTT
TRBJ1-5 | TRBV6-5 | . | . | CASSYNQGLGQPQHF | TGTGCCAGCAGTTACAACCAGGGGTTGGGACAGCCCCAGCATTTT
TRBJ1-1 | TRBV29-1 | . | few | CSAGDGRNTEAFF | TGCAGCGCAGGGGACGGGCGGAACACTGAAGCTTTCTTT
TRBJ2-3 | TRBV6-1 | TRBD2 | many | CASTLAGESDTQYF | TGTGCCAGCACATTAGCGGGGGAATCAGATACGCAGTATTTT
TRBJ2-1 | TRBV7-8 | TRBD2 | many | CASSLGGLAGAYNEQFF | TGTGCCAGCAGCTTAGGGGGACTAGCGGGGGCCTACAATGAGCAGTTCTTC
TRBJ2-3 | TRBV13 | . | many | CASRRAGAIDTQYF | TGTGCCAGCAGGCGGGCCGGCGCCATAGATACGCAGTATTTT
TRBJ1-1 | TRBV5-1 | TRBD1 | many | CASSTDRVGTEAFF | TGCGCCAGCAGCACGGACAGGGTGGGCACTGAAGCTTTCTTT
TRBJ1-1 | TRBV7-9 | . | many | CASSQDGVNTEAFF | TGTGCCAGCAGCCAAGACGGTGTGAACACTGAAGCTTTCTTT
TRBJ1-2 | TRBV6-1 | . | few | CASSDRANRGGYTF | TGTGCCAGCAGTGACCGGGCCAACCGGGGCGGCTACACCTTC
TRBJ1-3 | TRBV2 | . | few | CASSEASQGRNTIYF | TGTGCCAGCAGTGAAGCATCCCAGGGAAGAAACACCATATATTTT
TRBJ1-3 | TRBV18 | . | . | CASSPENSSGNTIYF | TGTGCCAGCTCACCTGAAAACAGCTCTGGAAACACCATATATTTT
TRBJ2-5 | TRBV6-1 | . | . | CASSSGGGHGETQYF | TGTGCCAGCAGTAGTGGGGGGGGCCACGGAGAGACCCAGTACTTC
TRBJ2-2 | TRBV5-1 | . | many | CASSPHGFAANTGELFF | TGCGCCAGCAGCCCACACGGCTTTGCGGCAAACACCGGGGAGCTGTTTTTT